This T cell receptor beta chain originates from a study of cytomegalovirus exposure and HLA in healthy donors. A note on this clone: Antigen: not known.

The V gene end was trimmed by 6 bases and the J gene end by 10 bases; junction bases not matched to a gene: 9. Germline lookup yields CDR1 MDHEN and CDR2 SYDVKM. CDR3 length: 14 residues. The study's findings and limits: CMV serostatus alone was available as immune exposure information. Later genetic work tied a missense DCLRE1C variant to beta-chain V and J trimming.

With 60 Vbeta and 13 Jbeta primers, the PCR was carried out. Sequencing was performed with immunoSEQ multiplex PCR; in TCRdb, only in-frame clones are kept and a portion is missing. The repertoire holds approximately 220,000 clones, with roughly 79% as singletons. Sequences were obtained from PBMCs. This TCR came from a male donor in good health and CMV-seronegative. V is TRBV28 and J is TRBJ1-6; 7 positions agree with TRBD1. The CDR3 DNA sequence: TGTGCCAGCAGGCGACCGGACAGGAACTCACCCCTCCACTTT. This codes for CASRRPDRNSPLHF. The whole variable domain, filled in from reference TRBV28 and TRBJ1-6, reads DVKVTQSSRYLVKRTGEKVFLECVQDMDHENMFWYRQDPGLGLRLIYFSYDVKMKEKGDIPEGYSVSREKKERFSLILESASTNQTSMYLCASRRPDRNSPLHFGNGTRLTVT.